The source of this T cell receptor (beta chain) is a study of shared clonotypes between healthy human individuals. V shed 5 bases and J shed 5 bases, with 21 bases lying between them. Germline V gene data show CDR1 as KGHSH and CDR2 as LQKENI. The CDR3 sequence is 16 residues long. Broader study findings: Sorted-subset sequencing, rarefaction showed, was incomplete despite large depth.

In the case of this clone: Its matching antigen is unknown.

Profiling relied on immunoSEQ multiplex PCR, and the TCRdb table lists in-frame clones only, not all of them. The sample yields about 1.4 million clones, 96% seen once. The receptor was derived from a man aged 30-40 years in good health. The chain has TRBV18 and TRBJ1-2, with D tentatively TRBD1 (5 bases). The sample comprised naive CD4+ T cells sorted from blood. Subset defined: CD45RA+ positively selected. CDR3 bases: TGTGCCAGCTCATCGTTGCCCGACAGAATCGATTATGGCTACACCTTC. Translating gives CASSSLPDRIDYGYTF.